This T cell receptor (beta chain) originates from a study of blood T cells in healthy people across ages. Study-level findings and limits: As naive T cell percentage varied, TCR beta diversity correlated strongly with it. Unsorted PBMC material precluded a definitive naive versus antigen-experienced comparison.

Primers used in a second PCR of roughly 7 to 12 cycles were a sample-barcoded 5' primer and a J-beta primer mix. TCRdb recomputed calls from the 5' RACE reads with MiXCR, one row per CDR3 protein. This table has roughly 2 million distinct CDR3 sequences, approximately 50% appearing once. Worth noting for this clonotype: Its antigen is still unknown.

The clonotype comes from a woman aged 40 to 50 in good health. Sequencing was done on a sample of blood.

The CDR3 is CASSYSRAGGVKNIQYF. DNA of the CDR3: TGTGCCAGCAGTTACTCTAGGGCAGGGGGAGTCAAAAACATTCAGTACTTC. The rearrangement links TRBV6-5 to TRBJ2-4; 7 nucleotides agree with TRBD1. Germline V gene sequence: CDR1 MNHEY, CDR2 SVGAGI. V lost 0 bases and J lost 3; bases outside the gene matches: 8. The CDR3 has 17 amino acids.